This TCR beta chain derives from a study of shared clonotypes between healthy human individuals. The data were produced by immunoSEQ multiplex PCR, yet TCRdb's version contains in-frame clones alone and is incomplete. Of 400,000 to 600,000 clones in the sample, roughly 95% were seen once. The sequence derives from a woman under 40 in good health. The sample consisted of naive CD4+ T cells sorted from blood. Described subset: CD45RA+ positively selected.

In nucleotides, the CDR3 is TGTGCCAGCAGGGCTGGGGCCTTATACAATGAGCAGTTCTTC. Translating it yields CASRAGALYNEQFF. The chain carries TRBV27 and TRBJ2-1, with D maybe TRBD1 (5 bases). The V gene's germline CDR1 is MNHEY and CDR2 SMNVEV (reference sequence). The CDR3 loop spans 14 amino acids. The V end was cut by 6 bases, the J end by 4 bases, with 13 bases between.